This T cell receptor (beta chain) was profiled in a study of T cells in Graves' hyperthyroidism and ophthalmopathy (dated by TCRdb to about 2019). For the study in its entirety: Peripheral blood was collected at initial diagnosis, before any treatment. Thyroid tissue and blood T-cell repertoires from about six Graves' hyperthyroidism patients were also compared in the study. According to the paper, TCR Vbeta CDR3 sequencing was carried out on about 140 peripheral blood samples, which came from 40 to 45 ophthalmopathy, 70 to 80 hyperthyroidism and approximately 17 progressor patients. Prospective prediction of ophthalmopathy was tested in an independent validation cohort consisting of fewer than 20 hyperthyroidism patients and approximately 16 patients who later progressed to ophthalmopathy. Following sampling, methimazole starting at 30 mg daily was given to hyperthyroidism patients, and high-dose intravenous methylprednisolone was given to ophthalmopathy patients. To identify TCR V-J signatures that set the groups apart, the researchers used a discovery cohort of 100 patients, made up of 40 to 45 with Graves' ophthalmopathy and some 58 with stable Graves' hyperthyroidism. The 100 discovery patients were randomly split 7:3 into training and test sets. Study-wide conclusions, independent of this receptor: Most expanded thyroid clonotypes (frequency above 0.001) were also detected in blood, a finding suggesting that blood repertoires may reflect thyroid immune responses. In validation, the model predicted progression to ophthalmopathy a median of roughly 6.5 months before onset, with over 60% sensitivity and just under 75% specificity. Sample size was not statistically predetermined, and blinding of investigators to group allocation was not performed. Ophthalmopathy was separated from stable hyperthyroidism by a 13 V-J signature model, with 87.88% sensitivity and about 81% specificity obtained in cross-validation and 80%/75% obtained in testing.

Amplification of TCR beta CDR3 regions was carried out from RNA transcripts. The first round of RT-PCR for the TCR CDR3 was performed with the HTBI primer set and the Qiagen OneStep RT-PCR kit. The libraries were constructed in a second round of multiplex PCR and then size-selected and purified. The libraries were sequenced on an Illumina HiSeq2000 using paired-end 100 bp reads. The authors' pipeline ran thus. Raw data were processed with SOAPnuke, discarding reads with adapters, uncalled bases, mean Phred below 15, or no exact constant-primer or identifier match. COPE v1.2.5 was used to merge the high-quality paired reads, and each unique nucleotide sequence was defined as a clonotype. Clonotypes were aligned to IMGT TRBV, TRBD and TRBJ reference segments using MiTCR v1.1. The analysis was restricted to V-J combinations with a frequency above 0.0001, which together covered 99.2% of the repertoires. The TCS score was defined as F50 (clonal expansion) divided by E x V (chaos), with BLOSUM62-based TCRdist calculated between CDR3 peptides within each V-J. Welch's t-statistics and random forest reduced around 510 V-J features to roughly 13, which were used in a naive Bayes classifier (R e1071). The raw public reads went through TCRdb reprocessing: fastp at Q25, MiXCR clone calling, in-frame beta chains kept. Entries that share a CDR3 protein sequence are merged under the most common genes and DNA. These V and J calls originate from TCRdb's pipeline instead of the authors' own analysis. The sample records a few hundred thousand distinct CDR3 sequences, roughly an eighth of which are singletons. The ten largest clones represent 5.3% of the sample.

Stable Graves' hyperthyroidism was defined as no progression to ophthalmopathy during 18 months of follow-up. Hyperthyroidism patients were newly diagnosed, had a disease duration of under 2 months, and were aged 18 to 65 years. Patients with uncontrolled infections, other autoimmune diseases, pregnancy or lactation were excluded. Diagnoses were established on the basis of clinical symptoms, serum thyroxine and TRAb, thyroid ultrasound, and orbital computed tomography. PBMCs were isolated from more than 9 ml of fresh peripheral blood by Ficoll-Paque density gradient centrifugation. Total RNA was extracted with Trizol reagent, and quality was checked on an Agilent 2100 Bioanalyzer. CDR1 and CDR2 are read off the germline V gene as SGHTA and FQGNSA. From V the trimming removes 1 base and from J it removes 5 bases, while the gene matches leave 11 bases of the junction unaccounted for. The CDR3 numbers 16 residues from cysteine through phenylalanine. Left in the record is the CDR3 DNA by itself, 48 bases read in frame from the first base.

This clonotype was recorded many times. Its target antigen remains unknown. Base qualities are not provided; no much larger clone lies one nucleotide away. The origin of this receptor is a woman under 30 with Graves' hyperthyroidism. Recombination connected TRBV7-2 to TRBJ2-7; TRBD2 lines up with 7 middle nucleotides. The sample consisted of blood. In nucleotides, the sequence is TGTGCCAGCAGCTTAGGGCCTAGCGGAGGTGGGCACGAGCAGTACTTC. Its translation is CASSLGPSGGGHEQYF. Beyond the CDR3, the reference TRBV7-2 and TRBJ2-7 genes provide the residues; the full variable domain reads: GAGVSQSPSNKVTEKGKDVELRCDPISGHTALYWYRQSLGQGLEFLIYFQGNSAPDKSGLPSDRFSAERTGGSVSTLTIQRTQQEDSAVYLCASSLGPSGGGHEQYFGPGTRLTVT.